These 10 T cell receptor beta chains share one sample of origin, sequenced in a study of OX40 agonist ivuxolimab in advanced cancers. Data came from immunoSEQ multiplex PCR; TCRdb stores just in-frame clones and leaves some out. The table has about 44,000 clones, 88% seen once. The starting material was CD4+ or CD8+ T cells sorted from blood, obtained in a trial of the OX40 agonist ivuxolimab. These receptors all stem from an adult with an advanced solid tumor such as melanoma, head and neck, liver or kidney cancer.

The CDR3 region has the DNA TGTGCCTGGTGCCTAGGCGGGGCCCTCAATGAGCAGTTCTTC. Translated: CAWCLGGALNEQFF. The chain is built from TRBV30 and TRBJ2-1; a possible D gene is TRBD2 (6 bases). Germline V CDR1 and CDR2: GTSNPN, SVGIG (reference sequence). Trimming removed 5 bases at V and 6 bases at J, with 17 bases between. This CDR3 comprises 14 residues.

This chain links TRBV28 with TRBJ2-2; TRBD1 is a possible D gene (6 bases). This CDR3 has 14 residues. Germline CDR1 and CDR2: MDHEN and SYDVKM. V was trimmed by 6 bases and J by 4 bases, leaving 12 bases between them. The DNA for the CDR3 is TGTGCCAGCAGCCTGGACAGTAGCACCGGGGAGCTGTTTTTT. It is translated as CASSLDSSTGELFF.

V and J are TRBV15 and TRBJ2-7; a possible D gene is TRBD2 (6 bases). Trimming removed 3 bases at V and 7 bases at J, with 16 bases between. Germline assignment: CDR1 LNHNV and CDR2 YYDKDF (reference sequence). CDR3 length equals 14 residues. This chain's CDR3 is CATSSSGPLAEQYF. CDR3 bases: TGTGCCACCAGCAGCAGCGGGCCCCTAGCAGAGCAGTACTTC.

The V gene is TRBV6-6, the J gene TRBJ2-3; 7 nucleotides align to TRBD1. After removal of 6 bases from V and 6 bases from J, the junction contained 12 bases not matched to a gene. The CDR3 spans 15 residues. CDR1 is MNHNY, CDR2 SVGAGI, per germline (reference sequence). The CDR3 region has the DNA TGTGCCAGCAGCACCCGGGACAGCCCAGGGGATACGCAGTATTTT. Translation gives CASSTRDSPGDTQYF.

DNA for the CDR3: TGTGCCAGCAGCGCGGGACAGTACTATGGCTACACCTTC. It specifies CASSAGQYYGYTF. V gene TRBV2 combines with J gene TRBJ1-2; 7 bases agree with TRBD1. Germline lookup yields CDR1 SNHLY and CDR2 FYNNEI. CDR3 length equals 13 residues. The V segment lost 6 bases and the J segment 3 bases; nucleotides outside the gene matches: 4. Looking up the rest from reference TRBV2 and TRBJ1-2 gives the full variable domain: EPEVTQTPSHQVTQMGQEVILRCVPISNHLYFYWYRQILGQKVEFLVSFYNNEISEKSEIFDDQFSVERPDGSNFTLKIRSTKLEDSAMYFCASSAGQYYGYTFGSGTRLTVV.

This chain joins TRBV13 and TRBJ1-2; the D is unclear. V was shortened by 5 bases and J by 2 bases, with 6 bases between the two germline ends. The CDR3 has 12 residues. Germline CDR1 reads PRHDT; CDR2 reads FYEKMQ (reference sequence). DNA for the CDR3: TGTGCCAGCAGCGCCTTAAACTATGGCTACACCTTC. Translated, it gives CASSALNYGYTF.

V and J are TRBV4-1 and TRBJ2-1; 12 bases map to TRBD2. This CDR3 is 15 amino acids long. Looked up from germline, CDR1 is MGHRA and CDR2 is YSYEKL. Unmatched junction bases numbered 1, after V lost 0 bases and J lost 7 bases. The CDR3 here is CASSQETSGGNEQFF. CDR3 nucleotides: TGCGCCAGCAGCCAAGAAACTAGCGGGGGGAATGAGCAGTTCTTC.

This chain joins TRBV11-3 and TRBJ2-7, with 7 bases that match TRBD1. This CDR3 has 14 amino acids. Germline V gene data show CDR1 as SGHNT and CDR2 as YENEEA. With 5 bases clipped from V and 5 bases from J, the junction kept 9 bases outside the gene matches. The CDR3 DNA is TGTGCCAGCAGCAGCAGACAGGGCCCAGACGAGCAGTACTTC. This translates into CASSSRQGPDEQYF. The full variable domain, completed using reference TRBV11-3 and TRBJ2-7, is EAGVVQSPRYKIIEKKQPVAFWCNPISGHNTLYWYLQNLGQGPELLIRYENEEAVDDSQLPKDRFSAERLKGVDSTLKIQPAELGDSAVYLCASSSRQGPDEQYFGPGTRLTVT.

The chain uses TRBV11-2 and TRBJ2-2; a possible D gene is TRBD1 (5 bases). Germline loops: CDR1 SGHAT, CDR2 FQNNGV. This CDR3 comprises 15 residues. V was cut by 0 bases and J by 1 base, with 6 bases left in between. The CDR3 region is CASSLDTGNTGELFF. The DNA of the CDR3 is TGTGCCAGCAGCTTAGATACAGGGAACACCGGGGAGCTGTTTTTT.

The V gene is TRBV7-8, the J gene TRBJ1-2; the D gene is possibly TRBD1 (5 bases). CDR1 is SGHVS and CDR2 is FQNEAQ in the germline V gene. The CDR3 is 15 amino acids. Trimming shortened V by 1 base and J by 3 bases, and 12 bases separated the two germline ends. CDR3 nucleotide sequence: TGTGCCAGCAGCTTAGTAGAGGGGATGGACTATGGCTACACCTTC. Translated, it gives CASSLVEGMDYGYTF.